The next 5 T cell receptor beta chains were all read from a single sample in a study of neurological immune-mediated disorders (dated by TCRdb to the late 2010s). Library prep was done by 5' RACE. This sample was sequenced with an Illumina HiSeq 2500. Using fastp trimming at Q25 and MiXCR clonotype assembly, TCRdb reanalyzed the public sequencing data and kept in-frame beta chains. Each CDR3 protein appears once, grouped with its most common genes and DNA. The sample data list over 35,000 distinct CDR3 sequences, and 4% to 5.5% of these were observed just once. The top ten hold about 6% of the sample. Sequencing input: PBMCs. These receptor sequences come from a woman aged 55-70 years with multiple sclerosis.

This clonotype was detected many times. The genes are TRBV24-1 and TRBJ2-5, with a possible D match to TRBD1 (6 bases). Trimming removed 4 bases at V and 2 bases at J, with 13 bases between. The V gene's germline CDR1 is KGHDR and CDR2 SFDVKD. CDR3 length equals 15 residues. The CDR3 loop is CATSDPTGPQETQYF. The CDR3 DNA sequence: TGTGCCACCAGTGACCCGACAGGCCCGCAAGAGACCCAGTACTTC.

This clonotype was seen at least ten times. The chain has TRBV9 and TRBJ1-6; D may be TRBD1 (5 bases). Germline V lookup: CDR1 SGDLS, CDR2 YYNGEE. The CDR3 spans 15 residues. V was pared by 3 bases and J by 5 bases, with 12 bases between. Here the CDR3 DNA reads TGTGCCAGCAGCGAAAGGACGGACAATAATTCACCCCTCCACTTT. This codes for CASSERTDNNSPLHF.

This clonotype has ten or more counts. The rearrangement links TRBV5-1 to TRBJ1-2, with D possibly being TRBD1 (5 bases). V lost 2 bases, J lost 4 bases, and 9 bases lay in between. The CDR3 runs to 13 residues. Germline CDR1 reads SGHRS; CDR2 reads YFSETQ. DNA for the CDR3: TGCGCCAGCAGCTTTTACGGGACCTATGGCTACACCTTC. It specifies CASSFYGTYGYTF.

This clonotype has only a few counts. A much larger clone sits a single nucleotide away, making a read error possible. The chain is built from TRBV7-6 and TRBJ2-1; no firm D call. Per germline, CDR1 SGHVS and CDR2 FNYEAQ. This CDR3 region has 11 residues. Trimming cost V 6 bases and J 9 bases, with 9 bases left between them. The CDR3 region has the DNA TGTGCCAGCAGAGTAGCTCGTGAGCAGTTCTTC. Its translation is CASRVAREQFF.

The table lists this clonotype with a few counts. The chain joins TRBV6-5 to TRBJ2-5, with D maybe TRBD1 (6 bases). V lost 2 bases to trimming and J lost 5 bases, with 12 bases between them. The germline gives CDR1 MNHEY, CDR2 SVGAGI. CDR3 size: 14 residues. This chain's CDR3 is CASSYPDSEETQYF. Written as DNA, the CDR3 is TGTGCCAGCAGTTACCCGGACAGTGAGGAGACCCAGTACTTC.